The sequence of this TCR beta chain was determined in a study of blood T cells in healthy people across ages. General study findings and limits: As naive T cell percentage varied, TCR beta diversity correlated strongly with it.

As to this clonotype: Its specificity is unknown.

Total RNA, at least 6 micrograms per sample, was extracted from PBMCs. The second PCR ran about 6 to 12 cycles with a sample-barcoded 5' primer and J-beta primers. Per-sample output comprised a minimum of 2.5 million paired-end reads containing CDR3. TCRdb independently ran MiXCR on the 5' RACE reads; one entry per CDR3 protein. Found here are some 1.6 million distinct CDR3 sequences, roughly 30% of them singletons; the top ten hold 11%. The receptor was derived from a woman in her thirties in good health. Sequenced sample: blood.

The CDR3 DNA reads TGTGCCAGCAGTTCCTCCGGGACAGGGGATGAGCAGTTCTTC. Its protein product is CASSSSGTGDEQFF. The chain couples TRBV28 to TRBJ2-1; the match to TRBD1 covers 10 bases. The germline gives CDR1 MDHEN, CDR2 SYDVKM. Trimming cost V 4 bases and J 8 bases; bases outside gene matches: 5. The CDR3 consists of 14 residues.